The sample holds many counts of the clone carrying this T cell receptor (beta chain). Its antigen is unidentified. Germline V gene data show CDR1 as LGHDT and CDR2 as YNNKEL (reference sequence). The CDR3 has 13 amino acids. J gave up 12 bases and V 4 bases, and 3 bases lay outside the gene matches. The source of the sample is a study of T cells in Graves' hyperthyroidism and ophthalmopathy. The overall study: It was at initial diagnosis, before any treatment, that peripheral blood was collected.

Study-wide findings and caveats: Blood samples included most of the expanded thyroid clonotypes exceeding 0.001. Stable hyperthyroidism and ophthalmopathy were separated using 13 V-J signatures.

The CDR3 regions of TCR beta were amplified from RNA transcripts. During a first-round RT-PCR of the TCR CDR3, the HTBI primer set was used. MiXCR was run by TCRdb on the multiplex PCR reads, yielding one entry per CDR3 protein. Among about 400,000 distinct CDR3 sequences listed, roughly 15% were seen once. Uncontrolled infection, other autoimmune disease, pregnancy or lactation barred patients from enrollment. The sample consisted of blood. This TCR came from a woman younger than 45 with Graves' ophthalmopathy. The chain recombines TRBV3-1 with TRBJ1-6; 10 nucleotides line up with TRBD1. CDR3 residues: CASSLTGGKPLHF. The CDR3, as DNA: TGTGCCAGCAGCCTGACAGGGGGCAAACCCCTCCACTTT.